A single sample is the source of the 2 T cell receptor beta chains below, sequenced in a study of PD-L1 blockade in urothelial cancer. Measured with immunoSEQ multiplex PCR; TCRdb has only the in-frame clones, and not every one. The sample has fewer than 60,000 clones, around 84% seen once. Time point: pretreatment peripheral blood. Here the sequenced sample was PBMCs, taken around atezolizumab (anti-PD-L1) treatment. The origin of the receptors is an older man with urothelial cancer.

This chain joins TRBV18 and TRBJ1-5; D is ambiguous. Germline V gene data show CDR1 as KGHSH and CDR2 as LQKENI. The CDR3 consists of 15 residues. V was pared by 3 bases and J by 4 bases, with 13 bases between. CDR3 amino acids: CASSPLAGENQPQHF. CDR3 bases: TGTGCCAGCTCACCTTTAGCTGGGGAGAATCAGCCCCAGCATTTT.

The chain couples TRBV5-1 to TRBJ2-3, with D tentatively TRBD1 (6 bases). The V end was cut by 5 bases, the J end by 2 bases, with 9 bases between. Germline V CDR1 and CDR2: SGHRS, YFSETQ. The CDR3 runs to 13 residues. CDR3 region: CASRRDTTDTQYF. Written as DNA, the CDR3 is TGCGCCAGCAGGAGGGACACCACAGATACGCAGTATTTT.